The text below deals with one T cell receptor (beta chain). The antigen is unknown. Sequencing sought depths of 1 in 200,000 to 1 in 1 million T cells. Some clones are missing from TCRdb's copy, which holds only in-frame ones; the method was immunoSEQ multiplex PCR. The sample records fewer than 400,000 clones, over 55% being singletons. From cryopreserved PBMCs came around 2 micrograms of genomic DNA used for TCR beta libraries. These data are taken from a study of cytotoxic CD8 clonotypes in ibrutinib-treated CLL. Whole-study results and caveats: For progressing versus sustained-remission patients, sampling times were not the same. Circulating CD8+ T-cell counts were tracked by baseline clonality, which exceeded that of age-matched healthy donors.

The CDR3 has 19 amino acids. Germline V gene sequence: CDR1 MDHEN, CDR2 SYDVKM. Trimming took 2 bases from V and 3 from J; bases not matched to a gene: 14. The source of this sequence is a human donor with chronic lymphocytic leukemia. Sequencing used PBMCs, obtained after 36 months of ibrutinib treatment. The gene calls are TRBV28 and TRBJ2-4; 9 nucleotides align to TRBD1. The CDR3, as DNA: TGTGCCAGCAGTTTACGGACAGGGGTTTCGCGAGGTCGCAAAAACATTCAGTACTTC. This codes for CASSLRTGVSRGRKNIQYF.